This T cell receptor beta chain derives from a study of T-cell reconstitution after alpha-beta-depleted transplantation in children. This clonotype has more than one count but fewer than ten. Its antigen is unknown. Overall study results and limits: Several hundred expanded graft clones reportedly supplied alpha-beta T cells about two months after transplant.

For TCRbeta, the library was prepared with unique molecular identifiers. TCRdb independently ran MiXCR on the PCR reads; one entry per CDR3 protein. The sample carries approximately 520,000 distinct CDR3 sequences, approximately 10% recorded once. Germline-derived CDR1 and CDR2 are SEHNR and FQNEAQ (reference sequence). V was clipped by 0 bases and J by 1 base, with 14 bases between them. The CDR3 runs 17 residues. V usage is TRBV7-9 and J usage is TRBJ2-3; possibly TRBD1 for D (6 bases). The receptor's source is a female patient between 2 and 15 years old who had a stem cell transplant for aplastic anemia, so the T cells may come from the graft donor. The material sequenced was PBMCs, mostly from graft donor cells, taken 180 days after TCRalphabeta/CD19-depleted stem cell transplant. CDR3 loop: CASSLAKHRVGTDTQYF. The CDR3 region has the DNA TGTGCCAGCAGCTTAGCGAAACACAGGGTGGGCACAGATACGCAGTATTTT.